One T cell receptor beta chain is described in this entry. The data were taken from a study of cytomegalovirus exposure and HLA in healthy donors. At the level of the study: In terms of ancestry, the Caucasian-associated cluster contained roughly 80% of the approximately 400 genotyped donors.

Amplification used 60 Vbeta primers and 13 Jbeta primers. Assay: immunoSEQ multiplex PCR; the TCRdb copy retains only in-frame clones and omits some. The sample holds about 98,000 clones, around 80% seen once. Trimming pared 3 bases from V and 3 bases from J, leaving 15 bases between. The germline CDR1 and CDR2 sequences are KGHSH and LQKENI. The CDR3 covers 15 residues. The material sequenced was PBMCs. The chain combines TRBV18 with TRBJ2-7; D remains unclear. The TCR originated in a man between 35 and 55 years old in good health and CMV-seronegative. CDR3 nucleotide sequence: TGTGCCAGCTCACCCTCGCGGAGCCCTTACTACGAGCAGTACTTC. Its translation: CASSPSRSPYYEQYF.